Listed below are T cell receptor beta chains from one sample, sequenced in a study of T cells in Graves' hyperthyroidism and ophthalmopathy. TCRdb reprocessed the multiplex PCR reads via MiXCR and lists one record per CDR3 protein. The table shows more than 300,000 distinct CDR3 sequences, with 17% occurring only once. Sequencing used blood. These receptors were obtained from a young woman with Graves' hyperthyroidism that later progressed to Graves' ophthalmopathy. Each CDR3 is given with its conserved first and last residue. The D gene is left open where the match is weak. A row's size may be missing; if present it is once, few, many or a size class.

.	.	TRBV5-1	TRBJ1-1	TGCGCCAGCAGCTTGTGGGCCGACAGTGAAGCTTTCTTT	CASSLWADSEAFF
many	TRBD1	TRBV27	TRBJ1-5	TGTGCCAGCAGTATACAGGGGGCGGGAAATCAGCCCCAGCATTTT	CASSIQGAGNQPQHF
many	.	TRBV7-2	TRBJ1-3	TGTGCCAGCAGCTTAGGAATCCGGGACACTTCCTCTGGAAACACCATATATTTT	CASSLGIRDTSSGNTIYF
.	.	TRBV2	TRBJ2-7	TGTGCCAGCGAGACAGCTTCCTACGAGCAGTACTTC	CASETASYEQYF
many	TRBD1	TRBV27	TRBJ2-6	TGTGCCAGCAGTTTACTGACAGGGACTGGGGCCAACGTCCTGACTTTC	CASSLLTGTGANVLTF
few	TRBD1	TRBV3-1	TRBJ2-5	TGTGCCAGCAGCCAACCCCGGAGACAGGGGGCGCGTTCAGAGACCCAGTACTTC	CASSQPRRQGARSETQYF
many	.	TRBV11-2	TRBJ2-5	TGTGCCAGCAGCTTAGAGGGTGTGGGGTTAGAGACCCAGTACTTC	CASSLEGVGLETQYF
many	.	TRBV3-1	TRBJ2-7	TGTGCCAGCAGCCAGGGGGCCCTATCCTACGAGCAGTACTTC	CASSQGALSYEQYF
many	.	TRBV20-1	TRBJ1-6	TGCAGTGCACTGCCAGGGTTTCCTCCCCTCCACTTT	CSALPGFPPLHF
many	.	TRBV29-1	TRBJ1-4	TGCAGCGTTGGGTTCAGAGATGCAACTAATGAAAAACTGTTTTTT	CSVGFRDATNEKLFF
many	.	TRBV6-1	TRBJ2-5	TGTGCCAGCAGTGAAGGTGGGGGGATCGGGGGAGAGACCCAGTACTTC	CASSEGGGIGGETQYF
many	.	TRBV12-3/TRBV12-4	TRBJ1-1	TGTGCCAGCAGTTTCTTCCGGGACCTTGGGGACACTGAAGCTTTCTTT	CASSFFRDLGDTEAFF
many	.	TRBV6-1	TRBJ2-1	TGTGCCAGCAGTGTACCCCCGGGACCTTGGGATGAGCAGTTCTTC	CASSVPPGPWDEQFF
many	.	TRBV28	TRBJ1-5	TGTGCCAGCAGTCCAACACGGCCCACAGGGTTCATCAATCAGCCCCAGCATTTT	CASSPTRPTGFINQPQHF